This entry features one T cell receptor beta chain sequence. Its antigen is unknown. Patients had blood sampled at baseline and again on cycle 4 day 1 and cycle 7 day 1. The assay was immunoSEQ multiplex PCR, and TCRdb's table has in-frame clones only and misses some. Among some 32,000 clones listed, 84% were seen once. The entry originates in a study of OX40 agonist ivuxolimab in advanced cancers. The germline V gene has CDR1 MDHEN and CDR2 SYDVKM. The CDR3 runs 14 residues. Deletions cut 3 bases from V and 2 bases from J, with 9 bases between. The study, taken as a whole, reports: Normalized expansion of T-cell clones was also low for some nonresponders.

The sequencing used CD4+ or CD8+ T cells sorted from blood, collected in a trial of the OX40 agonist ivuxolimab. This chain connects TRBV28 to TRBJ2-3, with D possibly being TRBD1 or TRBD2 (5 bases each). The TCR originated in an adult with an advanced solid tumor such as melanoma, head and neck, liver or kidney cancer. CDR3 residues: CASSFEGPTDTQYF. The CDR3 DNA follows: TGTGCCAGCAGTTTCGAGGGGCCCACAGATACGCAGTATTTT.